What follows are 30 T cell receptor beta chains derived from one specimen sequenced in a study of spatial heterogeneity in lung cancer. Whole-study results and caveats: For expanded intratumoral alpha and beta TCRs, counts tracked tumor mutation counts.

TCRdb processed the 5' RACE reads anew with MiXCR; each CDR3 protein has one entry. Of some 7,800 distinct CDR3 sequences listed, approximately 12% are singletons. Time point noted: sample taken at primary tumor resection. These TCRs are of unknown antigen specificity. Here the sequenced sample was lung tumor tissue, taken at surgery. The receptor source for this set is a male donor with early-stage non-small cell lung cancer.

The sample holds many counts of this clonotype. The chain joins TRBV12-3 or TRBV12-4 to TRBJ1-1, with unresolved D. The ends were cut back, 5 bases at V and 3 bases at J, with 22 bases in the middle. The CDR3 is made up of 17 amino acids. CDR3 nucleotide sequence: TGTGCCAGCAGTCCCTCGCGGGGTTATGCAGGAGACACTGAAGCTTTCTTT. It codes for CASSPSRGYAGDTEAFF.

In this sample, this clonotype turned up many times. The chain employs TRBV29-1 and TRBJ1-1; tentatively, D is TRBD1 (5 bases). CDR1 and CDR2 from the germline V gene are SQVTM and ANQGSEA. CDR3 length: 14 amino acids. V was cut by 2 bases and J by 5 bases, with 15 bases left in between. The CDR3, as DNA: TGCAGCGTTGAAATCCGCAGGGCTTTAACTGAAGCTTTCTTT. This sequence encodes CSVEIRRALTEAFF.

This clonotype was counted ten times or more. V and J are TRBV12-3 or TRBV12-4 and TRBJ2-5, with D unclear. Trimming pared 5 bases from V and 1 base from J, leaving 14 bases between. This CDR3 spans 15 amino acids. CDR3 bases: TGTGCCAGCAGTCAACTGGACGCAATCCAAGAGACCCAGTACTTC. Translation gives CASSQLDAIQETQYF.

This clonotype was observed a handful of times. The V gene is TRBV20-1, the J gene TRBJ2-7; D is unclear. The germline V gene has CDR1 DFQATT and CDR2 SNEGSKA (reference sequence). The CDR3 runs 12 residues. Trimming took off 1 base at V and 0 bases at J, with 4 bases between the two ends. CDR3 sequence: CSARVDSYEQYF. In nucleotides, the CDR3 is TGCAGTGCTAGAGTGGACTCCTACGAGCAGTACTTC.

This clonotype came up many times. The chain combines TRBV11-2 with TRBJ2-1, with 9 positions matching TRBD2. The germline CDR1 and CDR2 sequences are SGHAT and FQNNGV. The CDR3 is 15 amino acids. V lost 4 bases, J lost 7 bases, and 8 bases stayed unmatched. Here the CDR3 reads CASSSGPSGGNEQFF. CDR3 sequence (DNA): TGTGCCAGCAGCTCAGGGCCAAGCGGGGGGAATGAGCAGTTCTTC.

This clonotype is medium-sized. This rearrangement joins TRBV5-1 to TRBJ2-2; the match to TRBD1 covers 9 bases. The CDR3 totals 14 residues. The junction had 6 bases not matched to a gene; V was cut back by 6 bases and J by 6 bases. Germline-derived CDR1 and CDR2 are SGHRS and YFSETQ. The CDR3 is CASTGQGIAGELFF. CDR3 nucleotides: TGCGCCAGCACGGGACAGGGTATTGCCGGGGAGCTGTTTTTT.

This clonotype was seen a few times. The junction and the germline gene differ at one end; a read error may be behind it. The V gene is TRBV6-4, the J gene TRBJ2-3, with 9 bases aligning to TRBD1. CDR3 length equals 14 residues. The germline V gene encodes CDR1 MRHNA and CDR2 SNTAGT. In DNA, the CDR3 is TGTGCCAGCAGTACTAGCCCGGGGGACAGGGCCAGGAATTTT. Protein product: CASSTSPGDRARNF.

The chain uses TRBV7-2 and TRBJ2-5; 10 nucleotides align to TRBD1. The CDR3 consists of 13 residues. V shed 4 bases, J shed 7 bases, and the junction held 3 bases outside the gene matches. The germline CDR1 and CDR2 sequences are SGHTA and FQGNSA. The CDR3 region has the DNA TGTGCCAGCAGCTCCGGACAGGGGGTGACCCAGTACTTC. It encodes CASSSGQGVTQYF.

This clonotype is judged medium-sized. This rearrangement joins TRBV9 to TRBJ2-7; D might be TRBD2 (7 bases). The CDR3 is made up of 15 amino acids. Germline CDR1 reads SGDLS; CDR2 reads YYNGEE. V gave up 3 bases and J gave up 3 bases, with 16 bases separating them. The CDR3 bases are TGTGCCAGCAGCGAGGGGGGGGACTACTTCTACGAGCAGTACTTC. Its protein product is CASSEGGDYFYEQYF. Complete variable domain (other parts from reference TRBV9 and TRBJ2-7): DSGVTQTPKHLITATGQRVTLRCSPRSGDLSVYWYQQSLDQGLQFLIQYYNGEERAKGNILERFSAQQFPDLHSELNLSSLELGDSALYFCASSEGGDYFYEQYFGPGTRLTVT.

This clonotype was detected many times. The chain has TRBV7-9 and TRBJ2-5, with a possible D match to TRBD1 (6 bases). This CDR3 has 15 residues. Trimming pared 4 bases from V and 4 bases from J, leaving 16 bases between. Germline V lookup: CDR1 SEHNR, CDR2 FQNEAQ (reference sequence). CDR3 DNA sequence: TGTGCCAGCAGCTCCCGCCAGGGGTCGGGAGAGACCCAGTACTTC. Residues: CASSSRQGSGETQYF. The full variable domain, in which reference TRBV7-9 and TRBJ2-5 provide the parts outside the CDR3, is DTGVSQNPRHKITKRGQNVTFRCDPISEHNRLYWYRQTLGQGPEFLTYFQNEAQLEKSRLLSDRFSAERPKGSFSTLEIQRTEQGDSAMYLCASSSRQGSGETQYFGPGTRLLVL.

This clonotype is medium-sized within its sample. The chain uses TRBV20-1 and TRBJ2-1, with 9 bases matching TRBD2. The CDR3 totals 13 residues. CDR1 and CDR2 (germline): DFQATT, SNEGSKA (reference sequence). The ends lost 8 bases at V and 4 bases at J; junction bases unmatched: 6. The CDR3 region has the DNA TGCAGTTCCACTAGCGGGTCATACAATGAGCAGTTCTTC. Translating it yields CSSTSGSYNEQFF.

Within the sample, this clonotype is medium-sized. J is TRBJ2-1 and V is TRBV20-1, with D hard to call. There are 16 residues in the CDR3. Germline V gene data show CDR1 as DFQATT and CDR2 as SNEGSKA (reference sequence). Trimming removed 5 bases from V and 1 base from J, with 18 bases in between. The CDR3 is CSAHPDLRRSYNEQFF. CDR3 nucleotide sequence: TGCAGTGCTCATCCTGACCTCCGAAGGTCCTACAATGAGCAGTTCTTC.

This clonotype is classed as medium-sized. The chain uses TRBV4-1 and TRBJ2-5; 8 nucleotides align to TRBD2. CDR3 size: 16 residues. Germline-derived CDR1 and CDR2 are MGHRA and YSYEKL. After removal of 0 bases from V and 4 bases from J, the junction contained 7 bases not matched to a gene. The CDR3 DNA follows: TGCGCCAGCAGCCAAGATCAAGCGGGAGTGGTAGAGACCCAGTACTTC. Its translation: CASSQDQAGVVETQYF.

This clonotype rates as medium-sized. The V gene is TRBV6-1, the J gene TRBJ2-1; 9 bases match TRBD1. Germline trimming cut 6 bases from V and 6 bases from J; bases unmatched to any gene: 3. The CDR3 totals 13 residues. The germline V gene encodes CDR1 MNHNS and CDR2 SASEGT. Written as DNA, the CDR3 is TGTGCCAGCAGCTTGGACAGGGGCAATGAGCAGTTCTTC. Translation gives CASSLDRGNEQFF.

This clonotype appeared many times. This rearrangement joins TRBV20-1 to TRBJ1-5; D might be TRBD1 (5 bases). Trimming cost V 6 bases and J 7 bases, with 16 bases left between them. CDR1 DFQATT and CDR2 SNEGSKA come from the germline V gene (reference sequence). CDR3 size: 13 residues. For the CDR3, the DNA is TGCAGTGCAGGAGGGCAGGGCGGGCAGCCCCAGCATTTT. Translated, it gives CSAGGQGGQPQHF.

CDR3 in amino acids: CASSPSGTNQETQYF. CDR3 bases: TGTGCCAGCAGCCCCAGCGGGACAAACCAAGAGACCCAGTACTTC. The chain employs TRBV7-9 and TRBJ2-5; a possible D gene is TRBD2 (7 bases). The CDR3 length is 15 residues. CDR1 is SEHNR, CDR2 FQNEAQ, per germline (reference sequence). Between the trimmed V and J ends, which lost 5 bases and 0 bases, there was a span of 13 bases.

In this sample, this clonotype turned up a few times. The genes are TRBV4-2 and TRBJ2-7, with 13 bases identical to TRBD2. Germline-derived CDR1 and CDR2 are LGHNA and YNFKEQ. CDR3 size: 14 residues. The J segment lost 5 bases and the V segment lost 3 bases, leaving 1 base of the junction unmatched. CDR3 protein: CASSHGLAGDEQYF. Written as DNA, the CDR3 is TGTGCCAGCAGCCACGGACTAGCGGGAGACGAGCAGTACTTC.

The table lists this clonotype with many counts. The J gene is TRBJ2-4, the V gene TRBV3-1; D gene ambiguous. Germline CDR1 LGHDT, CDR2 YNNKEL (reference sequence). V lost 0 bases to trimming and J lost 8 bases, with 5 bases between them. This CDR3 contains 12 residues. CDR3 sequence reads: CASSQDRDIQYF. CDR3 coding DNA: TGTGCCAGCAGCCAAGATCGGGACATTCAGTACTTC. Combining the CDR3 with reference TRBV3-1 and TRBJ2-4 gives the whole variable domain DTAVSQTPKYLVTQMGNDKSIKCEQNLGHDTMYWYKQDSKKFLKIMFSYNNKELIINETVPNRFSPKSPDKAHLNLHINSLELGDSAVYFCASSQDRDIQYFGAGTRLSVL.

This clonotype is medium-sized within its sample. The genes are TRBV13 and TRBJ1-5, with 8 nucleotides matching TRBD1. The ends lost 5 bases at V and 4 bases at J; junction bases unmatched: 13. Germline V gene data show CDR1 as PRHDT and CDR2 as FYEKMQ (reference sequence). The CDR3 has 17 amino acids. CDR3 DNA: TGTGCCAGCAGCCTCCGGACAGGGAGGACCCGAAATCAGCCCCAGCATTTT. It encodes CASSLRTGRTRNQPQHF.

Relative to its sample, this clonotype is large. This chain joins TRBV6-5 and TRBJ2-1, with D perhaps assigned TRBD1 or TRBD2 (5 bases each). Germline values: CDR1 MNHEY, CDR2 SVGAGI. The germline V and J ends were trimmed by 6 bases and 7 bases, with 10 bases remaining between them. CDR3 length: 12 amino acids. CDR3 sequence (DNA): TGTGCCAGCAGCTTAGGGACGAATGAGCAGTTCTTC. This encodes CASSLGTNEQFF.

The chain carries TRBV7-9 and TRBJ1-5, with no clear D. V was trimmed by 0 bases and J by 5 bases, leaving 8 bases between them. The CDR3 has 14 amino acids. CDR1 and CDR2 (germline): SEHNR, FQNEAQ (reference sequence). This CDR3 is CASSLAVGDQPQHF. In DNA, the CDR3 is TGTGCCAGCAGCTTAGCGGTCGGGGATCAGCCCCAGCATTTT.

This clonotype was observed at least ten times. The genes are TRBV25-1 and TRBJ2-1; 11 bases fit TRBD2. The length of the CDR3 is 15 residues. From germline, CDR1 is MGHDK and CDR2 SYGVNS. The ends lost 7 bases at V and 9 bases at J; junction bases unmatched: 11. CDR3 sequence (DNA): TGTGCCAGCACCGATAGCGGGAGGGCCCTTGGTGAGCAGTTCTTC. Translating gives CASTDSGRALGEQFF.

This clonotype was seen ten or more times. The chain recombines TRBV7-2 with TRBJ2-6; D gene unclear. CDR1 and CDR2 (germline): SGHTA, FQGNSA. CDR3 length: 15 amino acids. Trimming removed 5 bases at V and 0 bases at J, with 8 bases between. In nucleotides, the CDR3 is TGTGCCAGCAGCCGGACGGCCTCTGGGGCCAACGTCCTGACTTTC. Encoded protein: CASSRTASGANVLTF.

This clonotype is large within its sample. This chain connects TRBV5-6 to TRBJ2-1, with 9 bases fitting TRBD2. Germline values: CDR1 SGHDT, CDR2 YYEEEE. Trimming at V came to 4 bases and at J to 4 bases, leaving 9 bases not matched to a gene. This CDR3 is 16 amino acids long. The CDR3 DNA is TGTGCCAGCAGCCGGGCTTGGACTAGCGAATACAATGAGCAGTTCTTC. Protein sequence: CASSRAWTSEYNEQFF.

This clonotype counts as medium-sized. The rearrangement links TRBV6-6 to TRBJ2-7; TRBD1 matches at 9 bases. CDR1 and CDR2 (germline): MNHNY, SVGAGI (reference sequence). The CDR3 totals 14 residues. J lost 2 bases, V lost 5 bases, and 4 bases had no gene match. This CDR3 reads CASSRRDRAYEQYF. In DNA, the CDR3 is TGTGCCAGCAGTCGCCGGGACAGGGCCTACGAGCAGTACTTC.

This clonotype counts as medium-sized. The V gene is TRBV19, the J gene TRBJ2-3; D is unclear. The CDR3 covers 14 residues. The V gene's germline CDR1 is LNHDA and CDR2 SQIVND (reference sequence). Trimming pared 8 bases from V and 0 bases from J, leaving 12 bases between. CDR3 in amino acids: CASGEKRSTDTQYF. The CDR3 nucleotides are TGTGCCAGTGGCGAGAAAAGGAGCACAGATACGCAGTATTTT.

This clonotype was seen at least ten times. This chain links TRBV4-2 with TRBJ2-5, with D uncertain. CDR1 LGHNA and CDR2 YNFKEQ come from the germline V gene. Trimming took off 0 bases at V and 3 bases at J, with 8 bases between the two ends. There are 14 residues in the CDR3. CDR3 residues: CASSQELLEETQYF. CDR3 nucleotide sequence: TGTGCCAGCAGCCAAGAACTATTAGAAGAGACCCAGTACTTC.

This clonotype has just a few counts. The rearrangement joins TRBV5-1 to TRBJ2-7, with TRBD1 matching over 8 bases. Germline trimming cut 4 bases from V and 4 bases from J; bases unmatched to any gene: 13. The CDR3 has 16 residues. Germline CDR1 reads SGHRS; CDR2 reads YFSETQ. CDR3 protein: CASSPKLQGATYEQYF. The DNA of the CDR3 is TGCGCCAGCAGCCCTAAGCTTCAGGGGGCTACTTACGAGCAGTACTTC. Together with reference TRBV5-1 and TRBJ2-7, the CDR3 gives the full variable domain: KAGVTQTPRYLIKTRGQQVTLSCSPISGHRSVSWYQQTPGQGLQFLFEYFSETQRNKGNFPGRFSGRQFSNSRSEMNVSTLELGDSALYLCASSPKLQGATYEQYFGPGTRLTVT.

This clonotype was counted many times. The chain is built from TRBV7-2 and TRBJ1-2; possibly TRBD1 for D (6 bases). CDR3 length equals 18 residues. CDR1 is SGHTA, CDR2 FQGNSA, per germline. The ends were cut back, 0 bases at V and 4 bases at J, with 21 bases in the middle. The CDR3 nucleotides are TGTGCCAGCAGCTTAGCAGGGTCAGGCGGGGGCATCATCTATGGCTACACCTTC. Amino acid sequence: CASSLAGSGGGIIYGYTF.

This clonotype was seen at least ten times. The V gene is TRBV25-1, the J gene TRBJ2-5; maybe TRBD2 (5 bases). The CDR3 extends over 13 amino acids. V lost 7 bases to trimming and J lost 4 bases, with 13 bases between them. The V gene's germline CDR1 is MGHDK and CDR2 SYGVNS. The CDR3: CASTLSGRETQYF. CDR3 nucleotide sequence: TGTGCCAGCACCCTAAGCGGCAGAGAGACCCAGTACTTC.